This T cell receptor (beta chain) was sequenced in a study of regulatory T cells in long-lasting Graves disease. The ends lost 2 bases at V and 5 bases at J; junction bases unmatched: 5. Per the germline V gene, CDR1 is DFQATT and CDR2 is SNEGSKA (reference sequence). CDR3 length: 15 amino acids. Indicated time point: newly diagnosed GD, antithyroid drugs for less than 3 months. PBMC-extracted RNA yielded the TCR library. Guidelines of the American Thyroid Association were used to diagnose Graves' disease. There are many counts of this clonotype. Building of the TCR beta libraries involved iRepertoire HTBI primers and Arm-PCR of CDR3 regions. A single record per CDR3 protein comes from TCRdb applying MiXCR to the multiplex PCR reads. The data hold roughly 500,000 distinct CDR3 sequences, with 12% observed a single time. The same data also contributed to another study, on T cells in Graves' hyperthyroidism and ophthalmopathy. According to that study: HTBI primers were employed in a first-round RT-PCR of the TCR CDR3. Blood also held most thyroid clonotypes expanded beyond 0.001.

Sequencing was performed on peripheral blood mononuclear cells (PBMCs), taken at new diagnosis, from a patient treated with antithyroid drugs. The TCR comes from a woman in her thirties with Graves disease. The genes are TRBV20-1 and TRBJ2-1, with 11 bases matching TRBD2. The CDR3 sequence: CSARQLAGVNNEQFF. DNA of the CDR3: TGCAGTGCTAGACAACTAGCGGGAGTGAACAATGAGCAGTTCTTC.